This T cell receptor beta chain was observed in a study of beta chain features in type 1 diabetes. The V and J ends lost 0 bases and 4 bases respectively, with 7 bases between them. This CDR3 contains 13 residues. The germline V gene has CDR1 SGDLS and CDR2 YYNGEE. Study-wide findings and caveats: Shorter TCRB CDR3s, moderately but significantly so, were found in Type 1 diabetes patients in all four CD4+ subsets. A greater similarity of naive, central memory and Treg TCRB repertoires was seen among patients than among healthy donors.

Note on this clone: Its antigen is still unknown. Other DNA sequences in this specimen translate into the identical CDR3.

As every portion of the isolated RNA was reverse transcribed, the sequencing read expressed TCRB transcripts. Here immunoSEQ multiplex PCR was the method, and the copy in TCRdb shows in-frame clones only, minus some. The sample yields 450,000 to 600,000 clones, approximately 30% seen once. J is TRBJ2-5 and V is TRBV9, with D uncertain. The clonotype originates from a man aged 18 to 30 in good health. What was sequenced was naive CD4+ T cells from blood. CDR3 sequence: CASSVGLGETQYF. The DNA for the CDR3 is TGTGCCAGCAGCGTAGGGCTGGGAGAGACCCAGTACTTC.